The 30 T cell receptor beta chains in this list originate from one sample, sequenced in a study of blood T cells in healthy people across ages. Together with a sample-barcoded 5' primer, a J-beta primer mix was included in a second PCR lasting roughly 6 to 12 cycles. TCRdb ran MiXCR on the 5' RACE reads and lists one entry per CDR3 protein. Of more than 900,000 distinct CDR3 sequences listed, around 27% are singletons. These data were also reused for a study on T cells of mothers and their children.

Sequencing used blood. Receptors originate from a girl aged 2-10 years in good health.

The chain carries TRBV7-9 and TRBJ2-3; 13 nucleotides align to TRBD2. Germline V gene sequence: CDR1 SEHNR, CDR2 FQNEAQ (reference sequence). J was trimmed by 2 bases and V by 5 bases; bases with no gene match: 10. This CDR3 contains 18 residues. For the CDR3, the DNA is TGTGCCAGCAGCACCGGGACTAGCGGGAACTATTACACAGATACGCAGTATTTT. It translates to CASSTGTSGNYYTDTQYF.

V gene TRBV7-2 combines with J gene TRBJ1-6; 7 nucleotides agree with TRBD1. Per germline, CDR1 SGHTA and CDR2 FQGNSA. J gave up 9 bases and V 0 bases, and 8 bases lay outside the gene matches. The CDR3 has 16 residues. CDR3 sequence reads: CASSLARTGLSSPLHF. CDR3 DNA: TGTGCCAGCAGCTTAGCACGGACAGGTTTGAGTTCACCCCTCCACTTT.

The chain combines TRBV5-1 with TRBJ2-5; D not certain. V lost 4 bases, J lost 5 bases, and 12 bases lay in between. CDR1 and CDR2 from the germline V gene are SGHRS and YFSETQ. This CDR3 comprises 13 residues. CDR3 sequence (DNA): TGCGCCAGCAGCCTTGCGAGATCGGAGACCCAGTACTTC. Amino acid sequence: CASSLARSETQYF.

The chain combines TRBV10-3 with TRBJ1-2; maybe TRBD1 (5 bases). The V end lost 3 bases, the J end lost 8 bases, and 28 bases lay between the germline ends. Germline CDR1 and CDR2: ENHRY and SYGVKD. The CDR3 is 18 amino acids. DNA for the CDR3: TGTGCCATCAGTGACAGCGGCCCTTTTGGGGCCAAAGCAACCGGCTACACCTTC. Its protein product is CAISDSGPFGAKATGYTF.

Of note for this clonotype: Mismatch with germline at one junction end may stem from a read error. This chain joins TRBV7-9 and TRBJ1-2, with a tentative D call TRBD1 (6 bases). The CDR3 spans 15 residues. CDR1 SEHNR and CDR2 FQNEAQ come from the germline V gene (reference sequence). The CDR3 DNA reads TGTGCCAGCAGCCCCCAGACAGGTCGGCACTATAGCTACACCTTC. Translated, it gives CASSPQTGRHYSYTF.

This chain's CDR3 is CASSRTGQISYEQYF. The CDR3 DNA sequence: TGTGCCAGCAGCCGAACTGGACAGATCTCTTACGAGCAGTACTTC. The V gene is TRBV6-5, the J gene TRBJ2-5; TRBD1 might be the D (6 bases). The J call may be in error: the DNA end matches TRBJ2-7 better. The CDR3 is 15 residues long. CDR1 is MNHEY and CDR2 is SVGAGI in the germline V gene.

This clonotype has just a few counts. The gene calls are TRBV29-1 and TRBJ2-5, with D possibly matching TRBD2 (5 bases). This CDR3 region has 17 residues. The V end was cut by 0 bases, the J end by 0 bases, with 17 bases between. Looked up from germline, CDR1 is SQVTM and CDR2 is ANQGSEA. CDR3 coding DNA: TGCAGCGTTGAAGATATCTCCAAAGCTAGCAACCAAGAGACCCAGTACTTC. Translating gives CSVEDISKASNQETQYF.

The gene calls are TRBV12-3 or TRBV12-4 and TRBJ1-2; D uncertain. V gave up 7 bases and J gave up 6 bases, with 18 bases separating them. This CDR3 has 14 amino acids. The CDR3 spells CASTTSQWPNGYTF. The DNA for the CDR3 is TGTGCCAGCACCACATCACAATGGCCGAATGGCTACACCTTC.

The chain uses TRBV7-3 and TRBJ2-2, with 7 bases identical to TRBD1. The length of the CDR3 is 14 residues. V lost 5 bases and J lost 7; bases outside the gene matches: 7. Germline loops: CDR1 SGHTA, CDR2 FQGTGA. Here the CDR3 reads CASSVNRGIGELFF. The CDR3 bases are TGTGCCAGCAGCGTCAACAGGGGTATCGGGGAGCTGTTTTTT.

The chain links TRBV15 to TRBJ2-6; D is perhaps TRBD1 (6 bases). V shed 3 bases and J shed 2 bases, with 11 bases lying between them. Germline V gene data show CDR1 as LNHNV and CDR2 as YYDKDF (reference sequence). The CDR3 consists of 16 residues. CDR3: CATSSLAGAGANVLTF. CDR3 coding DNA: TGTGCCACCAGCAGTCTTGCAGGGGCTGGGGCCAACGTCCTGACTTTC.

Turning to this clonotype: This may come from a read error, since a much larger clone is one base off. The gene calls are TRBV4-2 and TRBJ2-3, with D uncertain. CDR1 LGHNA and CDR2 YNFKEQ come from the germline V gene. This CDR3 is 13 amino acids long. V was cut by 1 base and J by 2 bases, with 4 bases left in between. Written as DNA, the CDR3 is TGTGCCAGCAGCCAAGCGGACACAGATACGCAGTATTTT. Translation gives CASSQADTDTQYF.

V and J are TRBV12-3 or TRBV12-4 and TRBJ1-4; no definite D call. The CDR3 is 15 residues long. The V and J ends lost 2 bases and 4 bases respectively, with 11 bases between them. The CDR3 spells CASSLQALFNEKLFF. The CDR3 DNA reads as TGTGCCAGCAGTTTACAGGCGCTTTTTAATGAAAAACTGTTTTTT.

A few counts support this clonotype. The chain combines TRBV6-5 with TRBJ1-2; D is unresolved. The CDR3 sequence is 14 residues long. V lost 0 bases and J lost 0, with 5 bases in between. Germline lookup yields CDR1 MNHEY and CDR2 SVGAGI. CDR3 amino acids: CASSYSRPNYGYTF. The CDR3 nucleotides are TGTGCCAGCAGTTACTCGCGTCCTAACTATGGCTACACCTTC.

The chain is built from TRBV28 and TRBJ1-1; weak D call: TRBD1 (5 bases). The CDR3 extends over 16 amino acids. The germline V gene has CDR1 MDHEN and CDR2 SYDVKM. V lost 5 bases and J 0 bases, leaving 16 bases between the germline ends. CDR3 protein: CASSPPGLGVNTEAFF. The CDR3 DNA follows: TGTGCCAGCAGTCCCCCGGGGTTAGGGGTGAACACTGAAGCTTTCTTT.

The CDR3 nucleotides are TGCAGCGTTGTTAGGCGGGAATCTAACTATGGCTACACCTTC. Protein: CSVVRRESNYGYTF. The chain is built from TRBV29-1 and TRBJ1-2; D is unclear. V lost 4 bases to trimming and J lost 0 bases, with 12 bases between them. The CDR3 spans 14 residues. The germline V gene encodes CDR1 SQVTM and CDR2 ANQGSEA.

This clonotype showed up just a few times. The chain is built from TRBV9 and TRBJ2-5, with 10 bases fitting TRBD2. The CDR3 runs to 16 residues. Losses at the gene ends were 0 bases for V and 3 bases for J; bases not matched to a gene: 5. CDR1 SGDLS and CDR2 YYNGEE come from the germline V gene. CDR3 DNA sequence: TGTGCCAGCAGCGTAGGACTAGCGGGCGACGAAGAGACCCAGTACTTC. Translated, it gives CASSVGLAGDEETQYF.

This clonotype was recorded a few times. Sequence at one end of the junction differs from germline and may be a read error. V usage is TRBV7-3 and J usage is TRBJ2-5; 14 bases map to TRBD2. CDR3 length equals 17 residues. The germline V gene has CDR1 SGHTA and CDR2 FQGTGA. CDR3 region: CASSTGTSGGFQETQYF. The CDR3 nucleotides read TGTGCCAGCAGCACAGGGACTAGCGGGGGATTTCAAGAGACCCAGTACTTT.

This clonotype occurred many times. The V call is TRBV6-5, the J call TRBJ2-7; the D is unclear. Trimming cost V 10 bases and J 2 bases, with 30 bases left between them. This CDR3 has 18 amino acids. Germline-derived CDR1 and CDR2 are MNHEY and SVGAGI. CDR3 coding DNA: TGTGCCATCCCTGTCATCATACCCCACAGACACTATACCTACGAGCAGTACTTC. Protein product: CAIPVIIPHRHYTYEQYF.

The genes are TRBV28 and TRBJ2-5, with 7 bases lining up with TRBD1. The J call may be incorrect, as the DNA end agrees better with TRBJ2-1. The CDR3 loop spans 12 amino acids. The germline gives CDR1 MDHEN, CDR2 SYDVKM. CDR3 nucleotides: TGTGCCAGCAGTTTTCAGGGGGATGAGCAGTTCTTC. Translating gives CASSFQGDEQFF.

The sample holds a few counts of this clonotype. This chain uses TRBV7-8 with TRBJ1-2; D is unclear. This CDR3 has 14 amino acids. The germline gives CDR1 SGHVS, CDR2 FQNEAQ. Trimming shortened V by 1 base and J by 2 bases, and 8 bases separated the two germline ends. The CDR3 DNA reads TGTGCCAGCAGCTTAGTCGGTCAAAACTATGGCTACACCTTC. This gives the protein CASSLVGQNYGYTF.

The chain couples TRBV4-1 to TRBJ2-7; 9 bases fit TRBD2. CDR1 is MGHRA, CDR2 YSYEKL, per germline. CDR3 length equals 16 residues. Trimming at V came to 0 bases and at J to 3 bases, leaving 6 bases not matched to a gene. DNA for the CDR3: TGCGCCAGCAGCCAAGAGGAGGTAGCGGGGGACTACGAGCAGTACTTC. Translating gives CASSQEEVAGDYEQYF.

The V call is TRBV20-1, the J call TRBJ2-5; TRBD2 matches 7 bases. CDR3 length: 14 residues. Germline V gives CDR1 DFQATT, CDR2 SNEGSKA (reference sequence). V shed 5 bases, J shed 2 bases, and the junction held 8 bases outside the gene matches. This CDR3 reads CSAGSPAGQETQYF. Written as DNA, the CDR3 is TGCAGTGCTGGGTCGCCAGCGGGGCAAGAGACCCAGTACTTC.

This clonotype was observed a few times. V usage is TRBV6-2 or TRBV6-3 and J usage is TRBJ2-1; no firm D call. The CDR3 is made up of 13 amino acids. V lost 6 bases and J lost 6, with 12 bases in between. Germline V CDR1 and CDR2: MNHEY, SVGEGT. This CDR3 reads CASSPTNSNEQFF. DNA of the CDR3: TGTGCCAGCAGCCCCACCAACTCCAATGAGCAGTTCTTC.

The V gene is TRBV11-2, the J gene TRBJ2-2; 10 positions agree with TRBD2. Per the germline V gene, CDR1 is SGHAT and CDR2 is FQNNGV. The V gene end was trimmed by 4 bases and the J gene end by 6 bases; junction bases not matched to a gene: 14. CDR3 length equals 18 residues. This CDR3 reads CASSSSVLAGGGAGELFF. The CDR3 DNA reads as TGTGCCAGCAGCTCCTCGGTATTAGCGGGAGGCGGGGCCGGGGAGCTGTTTTTT.

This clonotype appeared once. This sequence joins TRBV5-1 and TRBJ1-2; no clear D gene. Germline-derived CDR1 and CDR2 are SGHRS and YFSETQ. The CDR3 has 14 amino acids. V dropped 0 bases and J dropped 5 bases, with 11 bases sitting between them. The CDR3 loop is CASSLEVGSYGYTF. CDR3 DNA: TGCGCCAGCAGCTTGGAGGTCGGGTCTTATGGCTACACCTTC.

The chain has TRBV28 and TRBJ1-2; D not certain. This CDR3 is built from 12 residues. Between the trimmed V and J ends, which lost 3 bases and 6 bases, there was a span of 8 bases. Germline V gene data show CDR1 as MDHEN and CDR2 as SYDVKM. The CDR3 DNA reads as TGTGCCAGCAGTTTTAGTGTCGATGGCTACACCTTC. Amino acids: CASSFSVDGYTF.

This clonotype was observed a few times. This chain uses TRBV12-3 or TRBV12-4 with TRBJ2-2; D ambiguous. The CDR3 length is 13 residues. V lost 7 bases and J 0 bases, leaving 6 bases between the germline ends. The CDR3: CASNDANTGELFF. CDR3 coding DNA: TGTGCCAGCAACGACGCGAACACCGGGGAGCTGTTTTTT.

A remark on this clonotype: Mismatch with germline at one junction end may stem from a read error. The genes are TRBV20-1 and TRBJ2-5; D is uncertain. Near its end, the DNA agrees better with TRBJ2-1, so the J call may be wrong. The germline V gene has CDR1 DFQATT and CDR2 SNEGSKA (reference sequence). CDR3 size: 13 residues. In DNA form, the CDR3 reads TGCAGTGCTAGCAAGAGTTTCGACAACGAGCAGTTCTTC. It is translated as CSASKSFDNEQFF.

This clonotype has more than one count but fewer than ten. The CDR3 here is CASSYGAGAVYGYTF. In DNA form, the CDR3 reads TGTGCCAGCAGTTACGGAGCCGGGGCCGTCTATGGCTACACCTTC. The gene calls are TRBV6-2 or TRBV6-3 and TRBJ1-2; maybe TRBD1 (5 bases). V was cut by 2 bases and J by 4 bases, with 14 bases left in between. This CDR3 comprises 15 residues. The germline V gene has CDR1 MNHEY and CDR2 SVGEGT.

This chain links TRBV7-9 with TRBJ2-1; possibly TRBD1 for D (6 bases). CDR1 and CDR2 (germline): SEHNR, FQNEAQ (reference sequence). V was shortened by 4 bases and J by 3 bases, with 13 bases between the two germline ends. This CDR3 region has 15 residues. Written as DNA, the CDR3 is TGTGCCAGCAGCTCAGGGGACATTAACTACAATGAGCAGTTCTTC. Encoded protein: CASSSGDINYNEQFF. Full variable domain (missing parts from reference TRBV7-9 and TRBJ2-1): DTGVSQNPRHKITKRGQNVTFRCDPISEHNRLYWYRQTLGQGPEFLTYFQNEAQLEKSRLLSDRFSAERPKGSFSTLEIQRTEQGDSAMYLCASSSGDINYNEQFFGPGTRLTVL.